This paragraph covers one TCR beta chain sequence. Its antigen remains unidentified. One base away there is no much larger clone; base qualities are not given. Preparation of the library involved PCR. The reads were generated on a NextSeq 500. Bulk TCR libraries were prepared as previously described, using TCR primers listed in Table S5. The Qiagen AllPrep DNA/RNA kit was used to purify total RNA. Reads from multiple sequencing runs of the same library were pooled before analysis. On the authors' methods: Reads were retained only if their TCR constant sequence matched exactly, and those retained reads were trimmed to 150 nt and grouped according to their 12-nt molecular barcodes. Within each barcode group, reads were sub-clustered at a 15% Levenshtein threshold, and quality-weighted consensus sequences were built per RNA molecule. Non-functional sequences were excluded, and lower-count sequences lying one edit away from another sequence were also excluded. Based on fitting two negative binomial distributions, any barcode sub-cluster with under 20% of the maximum read count was discarded. The raw public data were reprocessed by TCRdb itself: fastp quality trimming at Q25, MiXCR clonotype calling, in-frame beta chains only. Each CDR3 protein gets just one entry, which takes the most common genes and DNA from the rows behind it. These V and J calls rely on TCRdb rather than the paper's analysis. Within this sample are some 590,000 distinct CDR3 sequences, with around 25% of them counted one time only. Of the sample, about 0.73% falls within the top ten clones.

Libraries of naive CD8 T cells were generated from about 19,000 to 1,100,000 sorted cells, with 10%, 30% or 50% of the purified RNA used. On a BD FACSAria II, naive CD8 T cells were FACS-sorted as CD8+CD4-CCR7+CD45RA+ and collected into RLT Plus buffer. Nine to eleven TCR copies' worth of Jurkat RNA were spiked into roughly 17,000-1,100,000 naive CD8 T cell samples to test detection sensitivity. Enrichment of CD8 T cells was performed with RosetteSep CD8+ T Cell Enrichment Cocktail and Ficoll-Paque, after which ACK red cell lysis was carried out. These data are taken from a study of molecular identifiers for immune sequencing clone quantification (dated by TCRdb to the late 2010s). For the study in its entirety: For a replicate experiment, the RNA from either 20,000 or 100,000 naive CD8 T cells was divided into five aliquots, and four of those aliquots went on to sequencing. This methods study benchmarked molecular-identifier clustering-based TCR repertoire sequencing (MIDCIRS) and TCR RNA copy counting, using CD8 T cells to do so. General study outcomes and caveats: Spiked-in Jurkat TCR RNA (approximately 10 copies' worth), which is not part of the donor repertoire, was contained in the naive libraries. Highly expanded clone sizes could be underestimated because identical TCR molecules may share a barcode. When barcode sub-clustering was not used, chimeric consensus sequences inflated TCR diversity, with chimeras reaching as high as 47%. About three recovered TCR RNA copies per cell were obtained by modeling, versus roughly 9.1 by digital PCR, implying a capture efficiency of 30% to 35%. Even against a background of one million naive CD8 T cells, spiked-in Jurkat TCR RNA amounting to a single cell's worth was reported to be detectable. Clones above 20 RNA copies held over 97% of molecules in CMV-specific effector cells but under 1% in naive cells.

The cysteine opens and the phenylalanine closes a CDR3 of 11 amino acids. The entry retains the CDR3 DNA only, 33 bases that are in frame from base 1. Trimming at the junction amounts to 8 bases on V and 9 bases on J, and the germline ends lie 14 bases apart. Per the germline V gene (reference sequence), MNHEY is the CDR1 and SMNVEV is the CDR2. The sample taken for sequencing was naive CD8+ T cells from blood, with Jurkat cell RNA spiked in. The cell subset or site label on this specimen signifies: FACS-sorted CD8+CD4-CCR7+CD45RA+ naive T cells. This TCR was sampled from a human donor in good health. Some libraries in this study had Jurkat cell RNA spiked in. The rearrangement joined TRBV27 to TRBJ2-7; no confident D gene assignment can be made. The base sequence is TGTGCCAGCGGTTCAAGTCTCGGGCAGTACTTC. It codes for CASGSSLGQYF.